This entry lists 14 T cell receptor beta chains sequenced from one sample in a study of cytomegalovirus exposure and HLA in healthy donors. In the PCR, 60 Vbeta and 13 Jbeta primers were used. Produced via immunoSEQ multiplex PCR; TCRdb's table is partial and in-frame only. Its clone listing holds tens of thousands of clones. Sequencing was performed on PBMCs. The receptors come from a woman between 40 and 50 years old in good health and CMV-seronegative.

The chain carries TRBV6-5 and TRBJ2-3; D not resolved. This CDR3 is 14 amino acids long. Trimming stripped 5 bases from V and 0 bases from J, with 9 bases between. CDR1 is MNHEY and CDR2 is SVGAGI in the germline V gene. CDR3 DNA sequence: TGTGCCAGCAGTATTCGCGAAAGCACAGATACGCAGTATTTT. Encoded protein: CASSIRESTDTQYF.

This chain links TRBV5-4 with TRBJ2-3; the match to TRBD2 covers 9 bases. With V trimmed by 1 base and J by 1 base, 1 base remained unmatched. The CDR3 spans 15 residues. Germline CDR1 reads SGHNT; CDR2 reads YYREEE (reference sequence). The CDR3 DNA reads TGTGCCAGCAGCTTGTCTAGCGGGGGCACAGATACGCAGTATTTT. It is translated as CASSLSSGGTDTQYF.

V gene TRBV18 combines with J gene TRBJ2-7; 9 nucleotides align to TRBD1. Germline V lookup: CDR1 KGHSH, CDR2 LQKENI. The CDR3 covers 13 residues. Unmatched junction bases numbered 1, after V lost 2 bases and J lost 5 bases. CDR3: CASSPWTGDEQYF. CDR3 sequence (DNA): TGTGCCAGCTCACCATGGACAGGGGACGAGCAGTACTTC.

The gene calls are TRBV29-1 and TRBJ1-4, with 9 positions matching TRBD1. The CDR3 loop spans 13 amino acids. Trimming removed 4 bases from V and 8 bases from J; junction bases left unmatched: 5. The germline CDR1 and CDR2 sequences are SQVTM and ANQGSEA. CDR3 region: CSVVGTGHEKLFF. CDR3 in DNA: TGCAGCGTTGTTGGGACAGGGCACGAAAAACTGTTTTTT.

The chain recombines TRBV4-1 with TRBJ2-3; a weak D match, TRBD2 (6 bases). The germline V gene encodes CDR1 MGHRA and CDR2 YSYEKL. CDR3 length: 17 residues. V lost 2 bases and J 10 bases, leaving 25 bases between the germline ends. The CDR3, as DNA: TGCGCCAGCAGCCAAAATATGGGACTTAACCTCGCGGATTCGCAGTATTTT. Its protein is CASSQNMGLNLADSQYF.

The V call is TRBV5-1, the J call TRBJ1-5, with TRBD1 identical over 8 bases. The CDR3 is 15 residues long. Germline CDR1 and CDR2: SGHRS and YFSETQ. Unmatched junction bases numbered 12, after V lost 4 bases and J lost 9 bases. The CDR3 spells CASSLDGTGKLPQHF. The CDR3 DNA reads TGCGCCAGCAGCCTGGATGGGACAGGTAAACTGCCCCAGCATTTT.

The chain links TRBV6-5 to TRBJ1-1; tentatively, D is TRBD1 (5 bases). Germline V gene data show CDR1 as MNHEY and CDR2 as SVGAGI. The CDR3 runs 12 residues. V lost 2 bases, J lost 9 bases, and 10 bases lay in between. The CDR3: CASSYGASKAFF. In DNA, the CDR3 is TGTGCCAGCAGTTACGGGGCCAGTAAAGCTTTCTTT.

As to this clone: The junction departs from the called germline gene at one end, perhaps through a read error. V gene TRBV10-3 combines with J gene TRBJ1-1; tentative D call: TRBD1 (5 bases). The CDR3 runs 12 residues. The germline V gene encodes CDR1 ENHRY and CDR2 SYGVKD. In DNA form, the CDR3 reads TGCGCTGGGGCGGTAGGGAACACTGAAGCTTTCTTT. This codes for CAGAVGNTEAFF.

The rearrangement uses TRBV18 and TRBJ1-2; D not resolved. Germline CDR1 is KGHSH and CDR2 is LQKENI. This CDR3 region has 13 residues. Trimming stripped 2 bases from V and 8 bases from J, with 12 bases between. DNA for the CDR3: TGTGCCAGCTCACCAAATCCGGGTGAGGGCTACACCTTC. This codes for CASSPNPGEGYTF.

A note on this clone: One end of the junction is discordant with germline, which a read error may explain. V gene TRBV27 combines with J gene TRBJ2-7; 9 bases map to TRBD1. The CDR3 is made up of 15 amino acids. Germline values: CDR1 MNHEY, CDR2 SMNVEV (reference sequence). The CDR3 DNA reads as TGTGCCACCAGTAACAGGGGGCGAGTCCCCTACGAGCAGTACTTC. Translation gives CATSNRGRVPYEQYF.

V and J are TRBV5-1 and TRBJ1-6; D remains ambiguous. Trimming took off 5 bases at V and 5 bases at J, with 8 bases between the two ends. CDR3 size: 13 residues. Germline V gene lookup returns CDR1 SGHRS and CDR2 YFSETQ. The CDR3 spells CASRFQDNSPLHF. CDR3 bases: TGCGCCAGCAGATTTCAGGATAATTCACCCCTCCACTTT.

Comments on this clone: Other DNA sequences from this sample encode an identical CDR3 as well. The chain uses TRBV30 and TRBJ1-4; TRBD1 aligns across 7 bases. V shed 4 bases and J 4 bases; nucleotides not matched to a gene: 9. The V gene's germline CDR1 is GTSNPN and CDR2 SVGIG (reference sequence). This CDR3 is 15 amino acids long. As DNA, the CDR3 is TGTGCCTGGAAGACAGGGTCAGGGGGTAATGAAAAACTGTTTTTT. Protein sequence: CAWKTGSGGNEKLFF.

This chain joins TRBV30 and TRBJ2-7; 9 bases align to TRBD1. The CDR3 loop spans 18 amino acids. CDR1 and CDR2 from the germline V gene are GTSNPN and SVGIG (reference sequence). V lost 3 bases, J lost 2 bases, and 17 bases stayed unmatched. The CDR3 protein is CAWSLFPLGTGMTYEQYF. The CDR3, as DNA: TGTGCCTGGAGCCTTTTTCCCCTAGGGACAGGGATGACCTACGAGCAGTACTTC. The whole variable domain, filled in from reference TRBV30 and TRBJ2-7, reads SQTIHQWPATLVQPVGSPLSLECTVEGTSNPNLYWYRQAAGRGLQLLFYSVGIGQISSEVPQNLSASRPQDRQFILSSKKLLLSDSGFYLCAWSLFPLGTGMTYEQYFGPGTRLTVT.

The chain uses TRBV6-1 and TRBJ2-1; 7 bases are a match to TRBD2. Unmatched junction bases numbered 7, after V lost 3 bases and J lost 8 bases. There are 14 residues in the CDR3. Germline assignment: CDR1 MNHNS and CDR2 SASEGT. CDR3 region: CASSDSGGSHEQFF. The CDR3 DNA sequence: TGTGCCAGCAGTGATTCGGGAGGTAGTCATGAGCAGTTCTTC.